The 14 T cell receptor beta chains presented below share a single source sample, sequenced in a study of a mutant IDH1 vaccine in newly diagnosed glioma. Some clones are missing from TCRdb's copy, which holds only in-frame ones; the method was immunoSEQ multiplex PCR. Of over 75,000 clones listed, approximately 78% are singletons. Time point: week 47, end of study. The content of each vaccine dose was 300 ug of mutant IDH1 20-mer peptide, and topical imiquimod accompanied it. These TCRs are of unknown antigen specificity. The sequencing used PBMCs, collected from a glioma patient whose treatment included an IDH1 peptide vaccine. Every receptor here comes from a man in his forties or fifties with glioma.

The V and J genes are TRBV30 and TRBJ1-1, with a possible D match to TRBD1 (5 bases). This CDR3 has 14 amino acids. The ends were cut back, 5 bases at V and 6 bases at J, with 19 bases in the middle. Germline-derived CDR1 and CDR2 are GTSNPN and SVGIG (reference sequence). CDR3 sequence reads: CAWGILRGRAEAFF. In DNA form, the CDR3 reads TGTGCCTGGGGGATTCTTCGGGGGAGAGCTGAAGCTTTCTTT.

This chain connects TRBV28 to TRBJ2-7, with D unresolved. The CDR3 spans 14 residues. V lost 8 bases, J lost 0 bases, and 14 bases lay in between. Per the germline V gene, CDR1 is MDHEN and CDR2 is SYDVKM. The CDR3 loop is CASQKRPGSYEQYF. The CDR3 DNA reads TGTGCCAGCCAAAAGAGACCCGGCTCCTACGAGCAGTACTTC. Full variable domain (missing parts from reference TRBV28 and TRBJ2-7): DVKVTQSSRYLVKRTGEKVFLECVQDMDHENMFWYRQDPGLGLRLIYFSYDVKMKEKGDIPEGYSVSREKKERFSLILESASTNQTSMYLCASQKRPGSYEQYFGPGTRLTVT.

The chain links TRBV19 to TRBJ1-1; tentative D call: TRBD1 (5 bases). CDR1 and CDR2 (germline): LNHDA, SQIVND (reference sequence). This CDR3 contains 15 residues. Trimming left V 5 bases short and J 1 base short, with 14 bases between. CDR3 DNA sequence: TGTGCCAGTAGTCCTGGGGGGAGGTGGAACACTGAAGCTTTCTTT. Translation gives CASSPGGRWNTEAFF.

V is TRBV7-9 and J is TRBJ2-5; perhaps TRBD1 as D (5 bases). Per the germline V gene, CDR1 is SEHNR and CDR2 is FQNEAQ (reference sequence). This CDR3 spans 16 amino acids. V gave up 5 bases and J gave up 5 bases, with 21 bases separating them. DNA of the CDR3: TGTGCCAGCAGCCTTCCAGCACAAAGCTCAGGGGAGACCCAGTACTTC. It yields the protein CASSLPAQSSGETQYF.

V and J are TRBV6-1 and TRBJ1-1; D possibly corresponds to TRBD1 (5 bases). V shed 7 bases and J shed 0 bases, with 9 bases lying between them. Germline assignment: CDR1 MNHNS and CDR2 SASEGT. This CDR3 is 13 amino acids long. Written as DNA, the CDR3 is TGTGCCAGCAAGGAGGGGTTGAACACTGAAGCTTTCTTT. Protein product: CASKEGLNTEAFF.

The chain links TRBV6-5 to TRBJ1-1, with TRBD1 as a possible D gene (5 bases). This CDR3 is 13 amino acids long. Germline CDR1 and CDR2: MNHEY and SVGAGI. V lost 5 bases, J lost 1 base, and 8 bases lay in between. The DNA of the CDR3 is TGTGCCAGCAGTACAGGACAGAACACTGAAGCTTTCTTT. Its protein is CASSTGQNTEAFF.

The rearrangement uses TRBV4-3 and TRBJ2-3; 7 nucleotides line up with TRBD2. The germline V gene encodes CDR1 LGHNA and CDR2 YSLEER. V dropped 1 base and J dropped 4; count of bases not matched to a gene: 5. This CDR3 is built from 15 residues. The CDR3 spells CASSQGAGASDTQYF. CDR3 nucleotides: TGCGCCAGCAGCCAAGGGGCGGGAGCCTCAGATACGCAGTATTTT.

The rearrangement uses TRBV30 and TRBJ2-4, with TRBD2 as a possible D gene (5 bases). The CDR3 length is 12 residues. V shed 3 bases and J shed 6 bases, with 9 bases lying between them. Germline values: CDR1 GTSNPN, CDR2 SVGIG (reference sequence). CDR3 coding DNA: TGTGCCTGGAGGGACTCATCAAACATTCAGTACTTC. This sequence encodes CAWRDSSNIQYF.

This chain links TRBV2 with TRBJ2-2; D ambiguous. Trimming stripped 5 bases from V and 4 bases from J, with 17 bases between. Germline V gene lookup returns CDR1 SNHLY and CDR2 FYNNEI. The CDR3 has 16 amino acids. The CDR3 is CASSKTSVSSTGELFF. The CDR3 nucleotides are TGTGCCAGCAGTAAGACGAGCGTCTCAAGCACCGGGGAGCTGTTTTTT.

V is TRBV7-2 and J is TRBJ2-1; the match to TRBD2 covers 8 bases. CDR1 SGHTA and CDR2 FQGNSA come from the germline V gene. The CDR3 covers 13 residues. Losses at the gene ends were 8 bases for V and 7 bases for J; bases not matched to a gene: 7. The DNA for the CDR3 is TGTGCCAGCTGGGACGGCGGGAGGAATGAGCAGTTCTTC. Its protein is CASWDGGRNEQFF.

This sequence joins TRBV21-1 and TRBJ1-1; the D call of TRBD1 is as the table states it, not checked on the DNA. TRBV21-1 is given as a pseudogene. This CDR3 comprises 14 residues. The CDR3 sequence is CASSKGAGNTEAFF. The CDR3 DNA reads TGTGCCAGCAGCAAAGGGGCAGGGAACACTGAAGCTTTCTTT.

CDR3 bases: TGTGCCAGCAGCTTACTACAGGCGAACACTGAAGCTTTCTTT. Protein sequence: CASSLLQANTEAFF. V and J are TRBV7-2 and TRBJ1-1, with D tentatively TRBD1 (5 bases). CDR3 length equals 14 residues. Trimming shortened V by 2 bases and J by 1 base, and 8 bases separated the two germline ends. Per the germline V gene, CDR1 is SGHTA and CDR2 is FQGNSA.

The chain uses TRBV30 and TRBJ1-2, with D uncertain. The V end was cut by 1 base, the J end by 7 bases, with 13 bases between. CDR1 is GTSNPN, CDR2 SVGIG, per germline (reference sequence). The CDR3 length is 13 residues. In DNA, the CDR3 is TGTGCCTGGAGTGCCTGGGGTTTGGCTGGCTACACCTTC. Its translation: CAWSAWGLAGYTF. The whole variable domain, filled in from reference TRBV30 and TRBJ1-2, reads SQTIHQWPATLVQPVGSPLSLECTVEGTSNPNLYWYRQAAGRGLQLLFYSVGIGQISSEVPQNLSASRPQDRQFILSSKKLLLSDSGFYLCAWSAWGLAGYTFGSGTRLTVV.

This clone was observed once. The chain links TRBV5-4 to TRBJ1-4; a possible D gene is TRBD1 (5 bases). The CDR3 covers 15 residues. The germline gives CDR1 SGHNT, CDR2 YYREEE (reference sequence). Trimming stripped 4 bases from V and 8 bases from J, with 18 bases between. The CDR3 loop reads CASSPDAGAAEKLFF. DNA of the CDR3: TGTGCCAGCAGCCCAGACGCCGGGGCCGCCGAAAAACTGTTTTTT.